The sequence of this T cell receptor beta chain was determined in a study of T cell repertoires in cytomegalovirus infection (dated by TCRdb to the late 2010s). Context from the whole study: Donor HLA type was relevant to the analysis, as public TCR beta signatures indicated carriage of CMV infection together with the matching HLA type. Beyond this particular receptor, the publication reports: In both this cohort and an independent cohort of 352 donors, the cumulative frequency of public TCR beta family members distinguished carriers of CMV infection plus the relevant HLA type. In the ex vivo response, HLA-C-restricted CMV-specific TCR beta clonotypes were dominant, and in two of eight donors the single most frequent clonotype came from this HLA-C-restricted group.

Points on this clonotype: No antigen is known for it. One base away there is no much larger clone; base qualities are not given.

Via the germline V gene (reference sequence), CDR1 is DFQATT and CDR2 SNEGSKA. Deletion took 5 bases off V and 3 bases off J, with a span of 13 bases between the germline ends. The CDR3 sequence holds 13 residues, the cysteine and phenylalanine included. This entry keeps only the CDR3 DNA: 39 bases, framed from base 1. Sequencing instrument: Illumina HiSeq 1500. TCRdb applied fastp at Q25 and MiXCR to the public reads, then kept only in-frame beta chains. Every entry covers one CDR3 protein and lists the most common genes and DNA from its rows. Present in this sample are 130,000 or so distinct CDR3 sequences, 5% to 6.5% of which were seen just once. Clones ranked in the top ten supply about 20% of the sample.

The V and J segments used are TRBV20-1 and TRBJ2-5; the D call is tentative, TRBD1 or TRBD2, as each matches 5 bases. Sequenced: PBMCs. The clonotype was recovered from a human donor in good health (CMV status not recorded). Some clones in this sample may be carry-over from other donors' samples. The sequenced DNA is TGCAGTGCTGTTGGTGGGGGAGAAGAGACCCAGTACTTC. It specifies CSAVGGGEETQYF.